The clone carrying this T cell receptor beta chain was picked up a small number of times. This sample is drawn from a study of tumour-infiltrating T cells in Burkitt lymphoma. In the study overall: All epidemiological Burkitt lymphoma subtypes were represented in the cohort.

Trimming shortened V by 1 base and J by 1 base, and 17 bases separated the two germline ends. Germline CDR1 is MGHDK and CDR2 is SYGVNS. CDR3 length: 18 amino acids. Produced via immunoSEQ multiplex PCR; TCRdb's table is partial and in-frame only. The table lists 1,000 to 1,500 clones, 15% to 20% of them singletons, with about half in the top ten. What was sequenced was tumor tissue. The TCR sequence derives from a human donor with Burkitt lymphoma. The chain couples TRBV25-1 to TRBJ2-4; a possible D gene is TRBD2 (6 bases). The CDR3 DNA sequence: TGTGCCAGCAGTGAATTCCCTGTTCAAAGCGGGGCCAAAAACATTCAGTACTTC. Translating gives CASSEFPVQSGAKNIQYF.